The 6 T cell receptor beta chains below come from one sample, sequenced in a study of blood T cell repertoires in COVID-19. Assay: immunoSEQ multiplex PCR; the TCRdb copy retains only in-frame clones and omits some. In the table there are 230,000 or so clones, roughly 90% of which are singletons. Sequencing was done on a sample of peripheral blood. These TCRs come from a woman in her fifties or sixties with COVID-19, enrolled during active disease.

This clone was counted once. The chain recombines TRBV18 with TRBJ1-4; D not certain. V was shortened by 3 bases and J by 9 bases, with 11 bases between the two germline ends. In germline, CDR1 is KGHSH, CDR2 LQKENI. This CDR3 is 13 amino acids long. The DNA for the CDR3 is TGTGCCAGCTCACCCCCGATGGGCAAAAAACTGTTTTTT. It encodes CASSPPMGKKLFF.

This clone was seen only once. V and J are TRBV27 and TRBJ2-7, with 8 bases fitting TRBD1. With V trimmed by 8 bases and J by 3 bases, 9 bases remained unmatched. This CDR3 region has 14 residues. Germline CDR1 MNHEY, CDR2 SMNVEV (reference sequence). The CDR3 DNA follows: TGTGCCAGCGCGCCCCCAGGACAGGGCTACGAGCAGTACTTC. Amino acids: CASAPPGQGYEQYF.

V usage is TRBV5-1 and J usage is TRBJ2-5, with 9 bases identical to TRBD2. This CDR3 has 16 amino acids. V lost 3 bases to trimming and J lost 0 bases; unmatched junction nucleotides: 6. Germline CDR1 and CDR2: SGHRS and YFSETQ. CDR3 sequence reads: CASSSGSGGYQETQYF. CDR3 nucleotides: TGCGCCAGCAGCTCGGGGAGCGGGGGGTACCAAGAGACCCAGTACTTC.

The DNA for the CDR3 is TGCGCCAGCAGCCACAGGGGCAGCTCTGGGGCCAACGTCCTGACTTTC. This codes for CASSHRGSSGANVLTF. V and J are TRBV4-1 and TRBJ2-6; D is perhaps TRBD1 (6 bases). CDR1 is MGHRA, CDR2 YSYEKL, per germline. The V and J ends lost 3 bases and 0 bases respectively, with 9 bases between them. This CDR3 spans 16 amino acids.

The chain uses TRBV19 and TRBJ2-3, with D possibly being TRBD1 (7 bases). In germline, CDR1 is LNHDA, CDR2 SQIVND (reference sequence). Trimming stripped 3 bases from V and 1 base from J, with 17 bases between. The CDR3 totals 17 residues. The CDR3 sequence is CASSIKRATGGTDTQYF. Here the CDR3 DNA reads TGTGCCAGTAGTATCAAGCGGGCTACAGGGGGCACAGATACGCAGTATTTT.

The CDR3 here is CASVEETQYF. The CDR3 DNA reads TGTGCCAGCGTCGAGGAGACCCAGTACTTC. The chain is built from TRBV5-8 and TRBJ2-5; D remains ambiguous. V lost 7 bases and J lost 5, with 6 bases in between. Germline CDR1 SGHTS, CDR2 YDEGEE. This CDR3 contains 10 residues. The full variable domain, rest sourced from reference TRBV5-8 and TRBJ2-5, is EAGVTQSPTHLIKTRGQQATLRCSPISGHTSVYWYQQALGLGLQFLLWYDEGEERNRGNFPPRFSGRQFPNYSSELNVNALELEDSALYLCASVEETQYFGPGTRLLVL.